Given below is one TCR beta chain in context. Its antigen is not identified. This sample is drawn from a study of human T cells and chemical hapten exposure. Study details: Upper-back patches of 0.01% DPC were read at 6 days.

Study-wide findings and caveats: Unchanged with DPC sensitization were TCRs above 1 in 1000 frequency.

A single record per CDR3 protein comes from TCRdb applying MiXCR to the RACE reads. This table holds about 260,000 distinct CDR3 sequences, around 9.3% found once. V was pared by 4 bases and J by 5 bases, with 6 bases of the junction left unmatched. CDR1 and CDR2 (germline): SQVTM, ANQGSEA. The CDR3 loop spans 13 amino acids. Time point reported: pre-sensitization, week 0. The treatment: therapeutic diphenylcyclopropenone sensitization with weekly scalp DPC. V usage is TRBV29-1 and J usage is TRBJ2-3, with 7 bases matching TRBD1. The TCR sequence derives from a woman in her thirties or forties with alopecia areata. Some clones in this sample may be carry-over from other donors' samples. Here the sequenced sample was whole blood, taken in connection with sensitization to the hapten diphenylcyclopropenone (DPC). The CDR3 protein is CSVVGQYVDTQYF. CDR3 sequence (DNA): TGCAGCGTTGTGGGACAGTACGTAGATACGCAGTATTTT.